This TCR beta chain was sequenced for a study of early T cells in non-severe SARS-CoV-2 infection. On the study more broadly: Chains from this unsorted whole-blood bulk RNA could not be paired.

In this sample, this clonotype turned up a few times. The antigen remains undetermined. The CDR3 has 13 residues. The trim removed 4 bases at V and 4 bases at J, leaving 3 bases unmatched. Germline loops: CDR1 ENHRY, CDR2 SYGVKD. TCRdb processed the 5' RACE reads anew with MiXCR; each CDR3 protein has one entry. The sample shows over 95,000 distinct CDR3 sequences, 15% to 20% of them seen only once. Study-wide results and limits: Matching results from VDJdb favored anti-spike CD8 responses, leaving private and CD4 specificities undetected.

The genes are TRBV10-3 and TRBJ2-7, with 8 bases lining up with TRBD1. The sequence came from an adult who was a healthcare worker with PCR-confirmed SARS-CoV-2 infection or an uninfected control (not recorded which). The sequencing input was whole blood. CDR3 loop: CAISGQGAYEQYF. CDR3 coding DNA: TGTGCCATCAGTGGTCAGGGGGCTTACGAGCAGTACTTC.